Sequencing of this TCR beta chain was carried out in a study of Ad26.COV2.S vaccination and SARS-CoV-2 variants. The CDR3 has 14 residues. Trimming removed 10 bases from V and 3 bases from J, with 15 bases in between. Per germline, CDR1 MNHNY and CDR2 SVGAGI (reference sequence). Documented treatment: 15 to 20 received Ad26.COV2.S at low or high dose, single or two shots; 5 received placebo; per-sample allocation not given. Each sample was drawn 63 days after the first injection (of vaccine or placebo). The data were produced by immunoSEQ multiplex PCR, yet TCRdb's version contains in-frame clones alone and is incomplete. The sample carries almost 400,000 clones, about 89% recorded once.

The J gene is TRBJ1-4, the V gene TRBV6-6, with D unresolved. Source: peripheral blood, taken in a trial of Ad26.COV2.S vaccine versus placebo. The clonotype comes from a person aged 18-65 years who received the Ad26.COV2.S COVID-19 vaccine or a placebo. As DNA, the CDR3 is TGTGCCATAGCTCGGGGAAGGGCTAATGAAAAACTGTTTTTT. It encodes CAIARGRANEKLFF.